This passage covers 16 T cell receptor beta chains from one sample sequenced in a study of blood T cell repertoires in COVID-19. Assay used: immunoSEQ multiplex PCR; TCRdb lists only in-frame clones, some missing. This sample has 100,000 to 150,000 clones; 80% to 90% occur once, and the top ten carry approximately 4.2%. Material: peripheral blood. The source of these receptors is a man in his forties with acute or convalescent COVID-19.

The CDR3 protein is CASSPRGTPGEKLFF. CDR3 DNA sequence: TGTGCCAGCTCACCACGGGGCACGCCTGGTGAAAAACTGTTTTTT. This rearrangement joins TRBV18 to TRBJ1-4; tentatively, D is TRBD1 (5 bases). Germline assignment: CDR1 KGHSH and CDR2 LQKENI. Deletions cut 1 base from V and 7 bases from J, with 13 bases between. The CDR3 consists of 15 residues.

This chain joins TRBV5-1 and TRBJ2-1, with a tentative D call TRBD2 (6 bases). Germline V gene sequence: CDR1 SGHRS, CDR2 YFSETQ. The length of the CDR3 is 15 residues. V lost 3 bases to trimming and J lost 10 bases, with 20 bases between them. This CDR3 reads CASSSNGRNRVEQFF. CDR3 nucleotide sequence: TGCGCCAGCAGCTCCAACGGGAGAAATCGGGTGGAGCAGTTCTTC.

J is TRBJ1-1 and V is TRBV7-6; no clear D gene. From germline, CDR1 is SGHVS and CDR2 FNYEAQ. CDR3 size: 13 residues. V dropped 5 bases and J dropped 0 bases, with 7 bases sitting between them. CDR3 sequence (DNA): TGTGCCAGCAGCCGCACAGTGAACACTGAAGCTTTCTTT. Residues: CASSRTVNTEAFF.

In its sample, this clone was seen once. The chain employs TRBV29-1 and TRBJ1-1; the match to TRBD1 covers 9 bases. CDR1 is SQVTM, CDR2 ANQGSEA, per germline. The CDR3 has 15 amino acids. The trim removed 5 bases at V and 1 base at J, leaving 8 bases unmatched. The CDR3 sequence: CSVTGGAGSNTEAFF. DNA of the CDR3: TGCAGCGTTACAGGGGGCGCCGGGTCGAACACTGAAGCTTTCTTT.

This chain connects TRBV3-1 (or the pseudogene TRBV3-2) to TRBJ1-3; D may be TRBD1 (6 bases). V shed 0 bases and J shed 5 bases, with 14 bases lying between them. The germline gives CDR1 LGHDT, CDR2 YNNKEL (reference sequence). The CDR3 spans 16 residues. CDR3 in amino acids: CASSQDRGRGRNTIYF. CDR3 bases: TGTGCCAGCAGCCAAGATCGCGGCAGGGGAAGAAACACCATATATTTT.

CDR3 nucleotide sequence: TGTGCCTGGAGTGCTGAACTGGGACAGGGTGGCTCCTACGAGCAGTACTTC. Amino acid sequence: CAWSAELGQGGSYEQYF. The chain uses TRBV30 and TRBJ2-7; 9 positions agree with TRBD1. CDR3 length equals 17 residues. J lost 0 bases, V lost 1 base, and 10 bases had no gene match. Germline CDR1 and CDR2: GTSNPN and SVGIG (reference sequence).

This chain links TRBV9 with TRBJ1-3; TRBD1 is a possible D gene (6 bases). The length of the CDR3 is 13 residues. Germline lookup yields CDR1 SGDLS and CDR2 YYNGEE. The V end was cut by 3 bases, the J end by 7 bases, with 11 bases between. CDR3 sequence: CASSGTGSNTIYF. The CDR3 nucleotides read TGTGCCAGCAGCGGCACAGGGTCGAACACCATATATTTT.

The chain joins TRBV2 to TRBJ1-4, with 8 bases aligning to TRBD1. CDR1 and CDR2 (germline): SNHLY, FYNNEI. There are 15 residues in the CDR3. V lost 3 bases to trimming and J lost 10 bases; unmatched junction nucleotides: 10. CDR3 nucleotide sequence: TGTGCCAGCAGTGATTCCGGGACAGGAGGTGGAAAACTGTTTTTT. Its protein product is CASSDSGTGGGKLFF.

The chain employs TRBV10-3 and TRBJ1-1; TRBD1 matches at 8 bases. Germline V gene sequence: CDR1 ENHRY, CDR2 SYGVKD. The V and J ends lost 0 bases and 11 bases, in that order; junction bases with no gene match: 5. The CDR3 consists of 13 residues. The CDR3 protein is CAISESWDRTAFF. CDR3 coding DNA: TGTGCCATCAGTGAGTCCTGGGACAGGACGGCTTTCTTT.

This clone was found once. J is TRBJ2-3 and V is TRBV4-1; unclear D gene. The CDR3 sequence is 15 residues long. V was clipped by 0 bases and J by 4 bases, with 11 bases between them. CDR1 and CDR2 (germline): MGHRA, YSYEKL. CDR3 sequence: CASSQEIAAPDTQYF. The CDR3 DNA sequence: TGCGCCAGCAGCCAAGAAATTGCGGCCCCAGATACGCAGTATTTT.

In DNA form, the CDR3 reads TGCAGCGTTGGAGACGGGGTTGGGGAACAGCCCCAGCATTTT. This encodes CSVGDGVGEQPQHF. The rearrangement links TRBV29-1 to TRBJ1-5; D gene uncertain. The V end was cut by 4 bases, the J end by 7 bases, with 17 bases between. Per the germline V gene, CDR1 is SQVTM and CDR2 is ANQGSEA. CDR3 size: 14 residues.

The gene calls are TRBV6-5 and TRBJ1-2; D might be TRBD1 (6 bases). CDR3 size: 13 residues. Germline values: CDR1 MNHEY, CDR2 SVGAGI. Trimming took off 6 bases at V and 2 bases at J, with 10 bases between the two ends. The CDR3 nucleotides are TGTGCCAGCAGGCGACAGGAGAACTATGGCTACACCTTC. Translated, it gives CASRRQENYGYTF.

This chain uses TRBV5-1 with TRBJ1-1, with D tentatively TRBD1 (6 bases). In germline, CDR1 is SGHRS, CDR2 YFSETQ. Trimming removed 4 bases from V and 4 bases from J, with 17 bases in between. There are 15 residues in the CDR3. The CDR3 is CASSPRQGSGTEAFF. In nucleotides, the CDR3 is TGCGCCAGCAGCCCACGCCAGGGGTCTGGCACTGAAGCTTTCTTT.

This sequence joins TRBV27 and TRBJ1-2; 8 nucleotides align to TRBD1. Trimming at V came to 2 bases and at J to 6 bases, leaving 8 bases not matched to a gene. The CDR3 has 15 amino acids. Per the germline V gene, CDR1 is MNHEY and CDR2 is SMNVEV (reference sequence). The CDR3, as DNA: TGTGCCAGCAGTTTACTCGTGACAGGGGTTGATGGCTACACCTTC. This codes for CASSLLVTGVDGYTF.

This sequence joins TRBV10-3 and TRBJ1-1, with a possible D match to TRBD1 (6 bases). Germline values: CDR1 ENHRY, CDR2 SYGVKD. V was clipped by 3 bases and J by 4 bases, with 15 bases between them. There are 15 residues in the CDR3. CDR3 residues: CAISDHIYRATEAFF. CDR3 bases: TGTGCCATCAGTGACCATATTTACAGGGCCACTGAAGCTTTCTTT.

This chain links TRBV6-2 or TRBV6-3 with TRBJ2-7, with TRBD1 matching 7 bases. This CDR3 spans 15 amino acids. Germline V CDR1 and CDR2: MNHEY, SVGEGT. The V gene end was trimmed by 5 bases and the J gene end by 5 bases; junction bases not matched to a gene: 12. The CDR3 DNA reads TGTGCCAGCAGTGAGCCCAGGGGGAAAGGCAACGAGCAGTACTTC. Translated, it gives CASSEPRGKGNEQYF.